A single sample is the source of the 20 T cell receptor beta chains below, sequenced in a study of blood T cell repertoires in COVID-19. Data came from immunoSEQ multiplex PCR; TCRdb stores just in-frame clones and leaves some out. This table holds 150,000 to 200,000 clones, around 85% found once. Sequenced input: peripheral blood. These receptors were collected from a man older than 75 with COVID-19, enrolled during active disease.

The CDR3 DNA reads TGTGCCAGCAGTTTCGCTAGCGTGGGGAGGGAGACCCAGTACTTC. Residues: CASSFASVGRETQYF. The J gene is TRBJ2-5, the V gene TRBV6-2 or TRBV6-3, with D perhaps TRBD2 (6 bases). The CDR3 has 15 residues. V lost 4 bases to trimming and J lost 5 bases, with 17 bases between them. In germline, CDR1 is MNHEY, CDR2 SVGEGT.

The rearrangement joins TRBV10-3 to TRBJ2-7, with 10 nucleotides matching TRBD1. Germline V gives CDR1 ENHRY, CDR2 SYGVKD. This CDR3 has 14 residues. Germline trimming cut 7 bases from V and 2 bases from J; bases unmatched to any gene: 5. The CDR3 DNA reads as TGTGCCATCAAACCGGGACAGGGGACCTACGAGCAGTACTTC. Amino acid sequence: CAIKPGQGTYEQYF.

This chain joins TRBV5-1 and TRBJ1-2; 8 nucleotides agree with TRBD1. With 5 bases clipped from V and 8 bases from J, the junction kept 11 bases outside the gene matches. The germline V gene encodes CDR1 SGHRS and CDR2 YFSETQ. This CDR3 is 14 amino acids long. The CDR3 nucleotides are TGCGCCAGCAGTTCACCGACAGGGGAGTACGGCTACACCTTC. Amino acids: CASSSPTGEYGYTF. The whole variable domain, filled in from reference TRBV5-1 and TRBJ1-2, reads KAGVTQTPRYLIKTRGQQVTLSCSPISGHRSVSWYQQTPGQGLQFLFEYFSETQRNKGNFPGRFSGRQFSNSRSEMNVSTLELGDSALYLCASSSPTGEYGYTFGSGTRLTVV.

The gene calls are TRBV27 and TRBJ1-4; 11 bases align to TRBD1. There are 15 residues in the CDR3. V dropped 4 bases and J dropped 7; count of bases not matched to a gene: 5. CDR1 and CDR2 (germline): MNHEY, SMNVEV (reference sequence). The CDR3: CASSSPGTGGEKLFF. In DNA, the CDR3 is TGTGCCAGCAGTTCACCGGGGACAGGGGGTGAAAAACTGTTTTTT.

This clone appeared a few times. This chain uses TRBV19 with TRBJ2-3; 7 positions agree with TRBD2. The J segment lost 4 bases and the V segment lost 8 bases, leaving 6 bases of the junction unmatched. Germline loops: CDR1 LNHDA, CDR2 SQIVND (reference sequence). The CDR3 extends over 13 amino acids. The CDR3 here is CASSSGGPDTQYF. As DNA, the CDR3 is TGTGCCAGTTCCTCGGGGGGACCAGATACGCAGTATTTT.

The CDR3 reads CASSLTGSSGNTIYF. CDR3 coding DNA: TGCGCCAGCAGCTTAACAGGGAGCTCTGGAAACACCATATATTTT. This chain uses TRBV5-1 with TRBJ1-3; perhaps TRBD1 as D (6 bases). This CDR3 is 15 amino acids long. From germline, CDR1 is SGHRS and CDR2 YFSETQ. Trimming stripped 2 bases from V and 0 bases from J, with 9 bases between.

This clone was counted only a few times. The sample contains more than one DNA sequence encoding this CDR3. The chain employs TRBV5-1 and TRBJ1-5, with D perhaps TRBD1 (5 bases). The V gene's germline CDR1 is SGHRS and CDR2 YFSETQ. V was shortened by 0 bases and J by 4 bases, with 8 bases between the two germline ends. The CDR3 spans 14 residues. This chain's CDR3 is CASSLAGGNQPQHF. The DNA of the CDR3 is TGCGCCAGCAGCTTGGCCGGGGGGAATCAGCCCCAGCATTTT.

J is TRBJ2-2 and V is TRBV10-1; D perhaps matches TRBD2 (5 bases). This CDR3 comprises 14 residues. Germline V lookup: CDR1 WNHNN, CDR2 SYGVQD (reference sequence). V lost 8 bases, J lost 2 bases, and 12 bases lay in between. The CDR3 loop reads CASGGGSNTGELFF. CDR3 bases: TGCGCCAGCGGCGGAGGCAGTAACACCGGGGAGCTGTTTTTT.

This chain uses TRBV2 with TRBJ2-1; D remains ambiguous. The germline V gene encodes CDR1 SNHLY and CDR2 FYNNEI. The length of the CDR3 is 13 residues. The V and J ends lost 4 bases and 5 bases respectively, with 9 bases between them. The CDR3 loop is CASSVEANNEQFF. In nucleotides, the CDR3 is TGTGCCAGCAGTGTAGAGGCTAACAATGAGCAGTTCTTC.

The count of this clone is one. The chain uses TRBV2 and TRBJ1-3; 8 bases are a match to TRBD1. The CDR3 runs to 14 residues. The germline V gene encodes CDR1 SNHLY and CDR2 FYNNEI. V was clipped by 5 bases and J by 2 bases; unmatched bases: 2. For the CDR3, the DNA is TGTGCCAGCAGTCAGACAGGGGCTGGAAACACCATATATTTT. Protein: CASSQTGAGNTIYF.

The chain employs TRBV3-1 (or the pseudogene TRBV3-2) and TRBJ2-5; maybe TRBD1 (5 bases). V was cut by 5 bases and J by 0 bases, with 10 bases left in between. The length of the CDR3 is 14 residues. Germline V gene sequence: CDR1 LGHDT, CDR2 YNNKEL (reference sequence). The CDR3 region is CASSGRVYQETQYF. In nucleotides, the CDR3 is TGTGCCAGCAGCGGCAGGGTCTACCAAGAGACCCAGTACTTC.

The chain carries TRBV2 and TRBJ1-5; no firm D call. With 6 bases removed from V and 0 bases from J, the gap between germline ends came to 18 bases. Germline V gene data show CDR1 as SNHLY and CDR2 as FYNNEI. The CDR3 is 17 amino acids. For the CDR3, the DNA is TGTGCCAGCAGGGGTCTATCCCTTGACTATAGCAATCAGCCCCAGCATTTT. This encodes CASRGLSLDYSNQPQHF.

The gene calls are TRBV19 and TRBJ1-3, with 8 bases that match TRBD1. The trim removed 7 bases at V and 8 bases at J, leaving 7 bases unmatched. This CDR3 spans 13 amino acids. Per germline, CDR1 LNHDA and CDR2 SQIVND (reference sequence). The CDR3 sequence: CASTQGAGYTIYF. Written as DNA, the CDR3 is TGTGCCAGTACGCAGGGGGCCGGATACACCATATATTTT. The variable domain in full, with the rest retrieved from reference TRBV19 and TRBJ1-3, is DGGITQSPKYLFRKEGQNVTLSCEQNLNHDAMYWYRQDPGQGLRLIYYSQIVNDFQKGDIAEGYSVSREKKESFPLTVTSAQKNPTAFYLCASTQGAGYTIYFGEGSWLTVV.

The V call is TRBV5-1, the J call TRBJ1-1; 7 nucleotides match TRBD1. CDR1 and CDR2 from the germline V gene are SGHRS and YFSETQ. The J segment lost 4 bases and the V segment lost 3 bases, leaving 6 bases of the junction unmatched. The CDR3 has 14 residues. In nucleotides, the CDR3 is TGCGCCAGCAGCTGGGGGACAGCCCTCACTGAAGCTTTCTTT. The encoded protein is CASSWGTALTEAFF.

The V gene is TRBV2, the J gene TRBJ2-1; D is possibly TRBD2 (5 bases). This CDR3 contains 14 residues. Trimming took off 4 bases at V and 9 bases at J, with 16 bases between the two ends. The V gene's germline CDR1 is SNHLY and CDR2 FYNNEI. CDR3 nucleotides: TGTGCCAGCAGTGTTTTGGAGCAGGCGGGTGAGCAGTTCTTC. Protein product: CASSVLEQAGEQFF.

The chain uses TRBV11-2 and TRBJ2-7, with 8 nucleotides matching TRBD1. The CDR3 is 16 residues long. CDR1 is SGHAT and CDR2 is FQNNGV in the germline V gene. J gave up 3 bases and V 3 bases, and 10 bases lay outside the gene matches. The CDR3 sequence is CASSFIPGTGVYEQYF. The CDR3 bases are TGTGCCAGCAGCTTTATTCCCGGGACAGGAGTCTACGAGCAGTACTTC.

For this clone: No conserved phenylalanine or tryptophan ends this CDR3, so it is likely a read error. The DNA is omitted, as the CDR3 cannot be located on it reliably, and the CDR3 follows TCRdb's listing. The chain joins TRBV3-1 (or the pseudogene TRBV3-2) to TRBJ1-2. The CDR3 length equals 14 residues, ends included. The germline gives CDR1 LGHDT, CDR2 YNNKEL (reference sequence). The CDR3 protein is CASSQDLGSSPHFI.

The CDR3 DNA reads TGTGCCAGCAGCCCGGGTTGGGGGGACAATGAGCAGTTCTTC. As protein: CASSPGWGDNEQFF. The V gene is TRBV5-8, the J gene TRBJ2-1, with TRBD2 as a possible D gene (6 bases). Trimming cost V 4 bases and J 5 bases, with 13 bases left between them. The CDR3 is 14 residues long. Germline values: CDR1 SGHTS, CDR2 YDEGEE.

This chain connects TRBV20-1 to TRBJ2-1; 10 nucleotides agree with TRBD2. The junction had 5 bases not matched to a gene; V was cut back by 3 bases and J by 3 bases. Germline V gene data show CDR1 as DFQATT and CDR2 as SNEGSKA (reference sequence). There are 15 residues in the CDR3. The CDR3, as DNA: TGCAGTGCTAGTGTAGCGGGGGGAAGCTACAATGAGCAGTTCTTC. It specifies CSASVAGGSYNEQFF.

The rearrangement joins TRBV10-3 to TRBJ1-2; D might be TRBD1 (6 bases). Deletions cut 5 bases from V and 4 bases from J, with 8 bases between. Germline lookup yields CDR1 ENHRY and CDR2 SYGVKD. The CDR3 has 12 residues. The CDR3 DNA reads as TGTGCCATCAGTACAGGGCTCTATGGCTACACCTTC. Protein product: CAISTGLYGYTF.